This TCR beta chain was identified during a study of CD8 T cells in ankylosing spondylitis. Study findings and constraints: Ankylosing spondylitis blood appeared to be characterized by a TCR beta motif of 8 or 9 highly homologous variants.

TCRdb called the 5' RACE reads again in MiXCR, with one record for every CDR3 protein. The top ten hold 16% of the sample, which has approximately 200,000 distinct CDR3 sequences, roughly 13% seen once. The CDR3 has 17 residues. Per the germline V gene, CDR1 is WSHSY and CDR2 is SAAADI. The V end was cut by 3 bases, the J end by 4 bases, with 20 bases between. Details on this clonotype: The antigen is unknown.

The sequenced sample consisted of blood, either unsorted or a sorted T cell fraction (not recorded which). The chain is built from TRBV10-2 and TRBJ2-3, with TRBD1 as a possible D gene (6 bases). This clonotype was obtained from a male donor with ankylosing spondylitis or in good health (not recorded which). The CDR3 region is CASSDPLRGISADTQYF. The CDR3 DNA is TGCGCCAGCAGTGATCCCCTCAGGGGAATTAGCGCAGATACGCAGTATTTT.